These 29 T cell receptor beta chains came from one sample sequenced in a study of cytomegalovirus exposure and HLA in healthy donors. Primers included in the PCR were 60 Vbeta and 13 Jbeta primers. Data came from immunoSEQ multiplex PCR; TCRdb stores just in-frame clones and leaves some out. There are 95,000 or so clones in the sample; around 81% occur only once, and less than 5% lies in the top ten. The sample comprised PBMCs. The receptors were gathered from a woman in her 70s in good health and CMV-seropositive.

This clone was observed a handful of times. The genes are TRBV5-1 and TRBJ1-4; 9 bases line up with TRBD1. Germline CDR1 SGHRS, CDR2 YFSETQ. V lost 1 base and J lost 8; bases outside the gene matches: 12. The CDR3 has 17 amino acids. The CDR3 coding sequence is TGCGCCAGCAGCTTGAGAACCACAGGGGGCGCAGGAGAAAAACTGTTTTTT. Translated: CASSLRTTGGAGEKLFF.

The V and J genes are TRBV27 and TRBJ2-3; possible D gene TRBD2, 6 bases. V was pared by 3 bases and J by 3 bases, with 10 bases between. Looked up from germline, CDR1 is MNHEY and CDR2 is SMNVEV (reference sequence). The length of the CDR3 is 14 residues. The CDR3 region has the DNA TGTGCCAGCAGTTTCTGGGGGGTGACAGATACGCAGTATTTT. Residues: CASSFWGVTDTQYF.

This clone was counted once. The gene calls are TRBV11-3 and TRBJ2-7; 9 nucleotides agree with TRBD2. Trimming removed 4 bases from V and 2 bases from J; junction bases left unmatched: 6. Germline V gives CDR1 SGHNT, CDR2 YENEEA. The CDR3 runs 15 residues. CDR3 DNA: TGTGCCAGCAGCTCTAGCGGGACCACTCCCTACGAGCAGTACTTC. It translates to CASSSSGTTPYEQYF.

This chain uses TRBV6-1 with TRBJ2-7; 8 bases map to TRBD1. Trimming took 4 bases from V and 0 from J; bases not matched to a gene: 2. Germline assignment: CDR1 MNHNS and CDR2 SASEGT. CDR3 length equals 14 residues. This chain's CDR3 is CASSGDRPSYEQYF. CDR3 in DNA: TGTGCCAGCAGTGGGGACAGGCCCTCCTACGAGCAGTACTTC.

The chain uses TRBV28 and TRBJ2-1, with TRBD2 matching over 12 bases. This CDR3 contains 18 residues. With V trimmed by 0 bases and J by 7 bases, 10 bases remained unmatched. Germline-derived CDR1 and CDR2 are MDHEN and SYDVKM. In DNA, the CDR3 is TGTGCCAGCAGTTTATGGGGCGCTAGCGGGAGGGCCTTAAATGAGCAGTTCTTC. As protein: CASSLWGASGRALNEQFF. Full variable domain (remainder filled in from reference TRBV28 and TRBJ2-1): DVKVTQSSRYLVKRTGEKVFLECVQDMDHENMFWYRQDPGLGLRLIYFSYDVKMKEKGDIPEGYSVSREKKERFSLILESASTNQTSMYLCASSLWGASGRALNEQFFGPGTRLTVL.

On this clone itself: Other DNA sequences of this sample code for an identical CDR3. In DNA, the CDR3 is TGTGCCAGCACTCCAGGAGGATTGCGCACAGATACGCAGTATTTT. It specifies CASTPGGLRTDTQYF. V is TRBV28 and J is TRBJ2-3; tentative D call: TRBD2 (5 bases). CDR3 length: 15 residues. CDR1 is MDHEN and CDR2 is SYDVKM in the germline V gene. The germline V and J ends were trimmed by 7 bases and 1 base, with 15 bases remaining between them.

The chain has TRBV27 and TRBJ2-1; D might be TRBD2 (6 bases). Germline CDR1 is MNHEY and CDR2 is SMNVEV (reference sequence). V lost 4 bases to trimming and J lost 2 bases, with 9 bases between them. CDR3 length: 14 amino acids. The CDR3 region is CASSYQRAYNEQFF. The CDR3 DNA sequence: TGTGCCAGCAGTTACCAGCGGGCCTACAATGAGCAGTTCTTC.

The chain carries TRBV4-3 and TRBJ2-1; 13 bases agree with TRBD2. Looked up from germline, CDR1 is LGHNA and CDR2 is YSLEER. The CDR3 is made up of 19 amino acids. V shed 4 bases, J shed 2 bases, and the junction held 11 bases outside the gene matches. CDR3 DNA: TGCGCCAGCAGCCGGGGACAGGCCGGGACTAGCGGGGCCTACAATGAGCAGTTCTTC. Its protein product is CASSRGQAGTSGAYNEQFF.

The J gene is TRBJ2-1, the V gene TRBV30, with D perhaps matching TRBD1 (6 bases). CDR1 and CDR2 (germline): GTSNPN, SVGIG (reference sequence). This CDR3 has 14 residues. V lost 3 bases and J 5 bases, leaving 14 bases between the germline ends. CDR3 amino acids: CAWSGQGTHNEQFF. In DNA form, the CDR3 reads TGTGCCTGGAGCGGTCAGGGGACCCACAATGAGCAGTTCTTC. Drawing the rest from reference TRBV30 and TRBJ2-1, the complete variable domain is SQTIHQWPATLVQPVGSPLSLECTVEGTSNPNLYWYRQAAGRGLQLLFYSVGIGQISSEVPQNLSASRPQDRQFILSSKKLLLSDSGFYLCAWSGQGTHNEQFFGPGTRLTVL.

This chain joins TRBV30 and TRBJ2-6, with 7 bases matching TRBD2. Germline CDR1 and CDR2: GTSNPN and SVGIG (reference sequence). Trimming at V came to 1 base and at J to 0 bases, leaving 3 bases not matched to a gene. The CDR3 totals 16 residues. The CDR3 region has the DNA TGTGCCTGGAGTGCCGGGGGGAGCTCTGGGGCCAACGTCCTGACTTTC. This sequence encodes CAWSAGGSSGANVLTF. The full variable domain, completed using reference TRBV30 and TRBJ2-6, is SQTIHQWPATLVQPVGSPLSLECTVEGTSNPNLYWYRQAAGRGLQLLFYSVGIGQISSEVPQNLSASRPQDRQFILSSKKLLLSDSGFYLCAWSAGGSSGANVLTFGAGSRLTVL.

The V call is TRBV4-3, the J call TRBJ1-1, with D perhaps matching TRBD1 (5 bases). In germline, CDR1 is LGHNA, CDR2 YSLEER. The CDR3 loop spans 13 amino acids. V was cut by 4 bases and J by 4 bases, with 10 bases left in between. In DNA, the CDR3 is TGCGCCAGCAGCCTACTGGGGGGCACTGAAGCTTTCTTT. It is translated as CASSLLGGTEAFF.

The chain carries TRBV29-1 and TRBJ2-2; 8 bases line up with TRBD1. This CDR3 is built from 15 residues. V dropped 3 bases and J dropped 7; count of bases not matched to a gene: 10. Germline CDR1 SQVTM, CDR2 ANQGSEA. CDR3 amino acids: CSVDDGRGLVGELFF. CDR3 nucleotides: TGCAGCGTTGATGATGGCAGGGGGCTCGTCGGGGAGCTGTTTTTT.

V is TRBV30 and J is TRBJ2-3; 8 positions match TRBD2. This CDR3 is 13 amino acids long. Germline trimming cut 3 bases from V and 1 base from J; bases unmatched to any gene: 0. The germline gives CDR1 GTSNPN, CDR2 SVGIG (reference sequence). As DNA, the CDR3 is TGTGCCTGGAGGACTAGCGGCACAGATACGCAGTATTTT. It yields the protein CAWRTSGTDTQYF.

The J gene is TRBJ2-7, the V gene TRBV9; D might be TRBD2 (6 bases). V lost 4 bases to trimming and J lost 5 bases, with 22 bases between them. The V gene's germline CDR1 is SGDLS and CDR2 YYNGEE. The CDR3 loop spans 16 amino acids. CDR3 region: CASSPSGAAGIDEQYF. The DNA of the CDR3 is TGTGCCAGCAGCCCTAGTGGAGCGGCGGGAATCGACGAGCAGTACTTC. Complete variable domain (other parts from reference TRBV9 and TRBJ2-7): DSGVTQTPKHLITATGQRVTLRCSPRSGDLSVYWYQQSLDQGLQFLIQYYNGEERAKGNILERFSAQQFPDLHSELNLSSLELGDSALYFCASSPSGAAGIDEQYFGPGTRLTVT.

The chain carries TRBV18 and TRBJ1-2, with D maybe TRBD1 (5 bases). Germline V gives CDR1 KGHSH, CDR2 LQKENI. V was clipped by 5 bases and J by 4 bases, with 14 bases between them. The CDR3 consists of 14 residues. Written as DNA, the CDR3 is TGTGCCAGCTCATCTCGACAGAGTGGCTATGGCTACACCTTC. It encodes CASSSRQSGYGYTF.

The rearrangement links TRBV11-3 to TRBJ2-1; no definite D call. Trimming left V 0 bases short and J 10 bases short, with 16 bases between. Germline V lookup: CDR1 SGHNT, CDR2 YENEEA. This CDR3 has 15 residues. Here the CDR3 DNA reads TGTGCCAGCAGCTTAGATCTTGAAGTCAACTCAGAGCAGTTCTTC. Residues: CASSLDLEVNSEQFF.

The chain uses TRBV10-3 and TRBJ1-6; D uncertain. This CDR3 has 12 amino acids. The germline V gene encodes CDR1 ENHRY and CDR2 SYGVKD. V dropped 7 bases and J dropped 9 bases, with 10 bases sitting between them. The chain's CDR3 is CAIMGVGSPLHF. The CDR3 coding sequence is TGTGCCATCATGGGCGTGGGTTCACCCCTCCACTTT.

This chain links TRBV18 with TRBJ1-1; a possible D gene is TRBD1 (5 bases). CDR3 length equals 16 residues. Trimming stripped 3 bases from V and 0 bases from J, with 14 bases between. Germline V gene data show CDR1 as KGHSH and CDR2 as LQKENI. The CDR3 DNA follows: TGTGCCAGCTCACCTTTTAGTAAGGGGATGAACACTGAAGCTTTCTTT. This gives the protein CASSPFSKGMNTEAFF. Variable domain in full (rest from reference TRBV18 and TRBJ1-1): NAGVMQNPRHLVRRRGQEARLRCSPMKGHSHVYWYRQLPEEGLKFMVYLQKENIIDESGMPKERFSAEFPKEGPSILRIQQVVRGDSAAYFCASSPFSKGMNTEAFFGQGTRLTVV.

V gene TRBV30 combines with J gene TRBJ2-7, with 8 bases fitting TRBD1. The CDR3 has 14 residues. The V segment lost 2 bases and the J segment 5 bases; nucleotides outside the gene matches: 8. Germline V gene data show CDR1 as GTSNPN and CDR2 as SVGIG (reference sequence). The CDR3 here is CAWSLDRDLNEQYF. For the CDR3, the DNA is TGTGCCTGGAGTTTGGACAGGGATCTGAACGAGCAGTACTTC.

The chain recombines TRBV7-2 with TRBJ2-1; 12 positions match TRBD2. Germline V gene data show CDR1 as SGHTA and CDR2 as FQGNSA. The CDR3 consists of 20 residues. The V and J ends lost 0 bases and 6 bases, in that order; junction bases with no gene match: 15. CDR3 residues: CASSLALRGSSGRASNEQFF. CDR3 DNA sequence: TGTGCCAGCAGCTTAGCCCTTAGGGGATCTAGCGGGAGGGCTAGCAATGAGCAGTTCTTC.

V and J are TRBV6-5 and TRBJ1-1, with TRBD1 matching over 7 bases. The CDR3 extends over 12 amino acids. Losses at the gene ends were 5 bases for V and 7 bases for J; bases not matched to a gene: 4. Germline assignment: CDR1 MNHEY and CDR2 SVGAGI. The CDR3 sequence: CASSETGFEAFF. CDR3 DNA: TGTGCCAGCAGTGAGACAGGGTTTGAAGCTTTCTTT.

The CDR3 DNA is TGTGCCAGCAGTTACCCTCTAGCGGGAGGGCCGGAGACCCAGTACTTC. It encodes CASSYPLAGGPETQYF. The chain couples TRBV28 to TRBJ2-5, with 12 bases aligning to TRBD2. Germline loops: CDR1 MDHEN, CDR2 SYDVKM. The junction had 8 bases not matched to a gene; V was cut back by 4 bases and J by 5 bases. CDR3 length: 16 residues. The full variable domain, its missing parts supplied by reference TRBV28 and TRBJ2-5, is DVKVTQSSRYLVKRTGEKVFLECVQDMDHENMFWYRQDPGLGLRLIYFSYDVKMKEKGDIPEGYSVSREKKERFSLILESASTNQTSMYLCASSYPLAGGPETQYFGPGTRLLVL.

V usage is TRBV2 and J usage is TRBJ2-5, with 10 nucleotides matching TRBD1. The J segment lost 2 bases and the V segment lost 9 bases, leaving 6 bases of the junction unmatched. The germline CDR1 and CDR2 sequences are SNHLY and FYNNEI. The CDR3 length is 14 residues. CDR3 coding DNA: TGTGCCAGACCCGGGACAGGGGCTCAAGAGACCCAGTACTTC. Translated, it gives CARPGTGAQETQYF. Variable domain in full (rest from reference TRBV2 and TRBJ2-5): EPEVTQTPSHQVTQMGQEVILRCVPISNHLYFYWYRQILGQKVEFLVSFYNNEISEKSEIFDDQFSVERPDGSNFTLKIRSTKLEDSAMYFCARPGTGAQETQYFGPGTRLLVL.

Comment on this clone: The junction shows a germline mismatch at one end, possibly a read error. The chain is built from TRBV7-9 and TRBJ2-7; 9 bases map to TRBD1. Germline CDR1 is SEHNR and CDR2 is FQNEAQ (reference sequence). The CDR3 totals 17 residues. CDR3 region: CSSSALPGTGPSYEQYF. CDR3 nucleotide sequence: TGTTCCAGCAGCGCCCTTCCCGGGACAGGGCCCTCCTACGAGCAGTACTTC.

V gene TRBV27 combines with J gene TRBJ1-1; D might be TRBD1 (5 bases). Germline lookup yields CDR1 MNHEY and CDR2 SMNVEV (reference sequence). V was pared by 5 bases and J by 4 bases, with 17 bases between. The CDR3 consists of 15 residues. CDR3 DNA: TGTGCCAGCAGTGCTGCAGGGATTTTGGGCACTGAAGCTTTCTTT. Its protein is CASSAAGILGTEAFF.

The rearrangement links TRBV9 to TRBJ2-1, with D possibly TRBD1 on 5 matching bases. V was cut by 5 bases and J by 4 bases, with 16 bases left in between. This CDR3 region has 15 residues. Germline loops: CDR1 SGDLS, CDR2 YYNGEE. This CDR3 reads CASSNSRAGYNEQFF. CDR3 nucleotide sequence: TGTGCCAGCAGTAATTCCAGGGCCGGGTACAATGAGCAGTTCTTC.

The CDR3 region has the DNA TGTGCCAGCAGTTACATATCCGGGAGAGGTTACGAGCAGTACTTC. It encodes CASSYISGRGYEQYF. The gene calls are TRBV6-6 and TRBJ2-7, with D perhaps matching TRBD2 (6 bases). Germline CDR1 and CDR2: MNHNY and SVGAGI (reference sequence). The CDR3 is made up of 15 amino acids. The V gene lost 2 bases and the J gene lost 4 bases, with 15 bases spanning the gap.

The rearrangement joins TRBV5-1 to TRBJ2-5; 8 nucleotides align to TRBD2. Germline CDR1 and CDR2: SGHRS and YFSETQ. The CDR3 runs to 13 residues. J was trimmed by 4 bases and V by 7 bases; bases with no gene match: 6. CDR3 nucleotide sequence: TGCGCCAGCGGAACCGGGGGGGCAGAGACCCAGTACTTC. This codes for CASGTGGAETQYF.

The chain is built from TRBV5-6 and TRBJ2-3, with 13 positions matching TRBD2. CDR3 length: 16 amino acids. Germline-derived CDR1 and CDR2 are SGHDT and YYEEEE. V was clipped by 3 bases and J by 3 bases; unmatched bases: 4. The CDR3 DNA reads TGTGCCAGCAGCTCTTGGACTAGCGGGAGTACAGATACGCAGTATTTT. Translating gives CASSSWTSGSTDTQYF.